What follows is one TCR beta chain and its context. What it recognizes is unknown. Sample treatment: roughly 11-day PBMC culture with coronavirus spike peptide pools or control peptides (ViraFEST assay). Cultured CD4+ T cell DNA was sequenced using the Oncomine TCR Beta short-read assay. Genomic DNA was taken out of cultured CD4+ T cells by extraction. One entry per CDR3 protein results from TCRdb running MiXCR on the PCR reads. The data show 9,000 to 10,000 distinct CDR3 sequences, under 50% seen once. The entry originates in a study of vaccination and CD4 T cells after COVID-19. As for the study in general: A CEFX pool, an HIV-1 Nef pool, or else no peptide went into the control cultures.

CDR3 size: 12 residues. Trimming left V 9 bases short and J 5 bases short, with 12 bases between. Germline loops: CDR1 KGHDR, CDR2 SFDVKD. The V and J genes are TRBV24-1 and TRBJ1-2; no firm D call. This clonotype was obtained from a human donor who had recovered from COVID-19. Specimen: CD4+ T cells from blood, cultured in vitro. CDR3 DNA: TGTGCCACCCACTCCGTAGGGTATGGCTACACCTTC. Its protein is CATHSVGYGYTF.